These T cell receptor beta chains were read from a single sample in a study of T cell repertoires in cytomegalovirus infection. One entry per CDR3 protein results from TCRdb running MiXCR on the reads. Of some 100,000 distinct CDR3 sequences listed, about 22% are singletons. The specimen was CD8+ T cells from PBMCs. The origin of the receptors is a human donor in good health (CMV status not recorded). Some clones in this sample may be carry-over from other donors' samples. The conserved cysteine and the conserved F or W are not part of the CDR3 here. Each record gives: CDR3 protein, V gene, J gene, clone size, D gene. The D gene is left open where the match is weak. Not every row has a clone size; where given, it reads once, few, many or a size class.

CDR3 protein: SASTADTQY
V gene: TRBV20-1
J gene: TRBJ2-3
clone size: .
D gene: .

CDR3 protein: ASSLGSGGDQPQH
V gene: TRBV7-6
J gene: TRBJ1-5
clone size: .
D gene: .

CDR3 protein: ASSPLGTGLNEKLF
V gene: TRBV7-6
J gene: TRBJ1-4
clone size: many
D gene: TRBD1

CDR3 protein: ASSQEDSSYNEQF
V gene: TRBV4-3
J gene: TRBJ2-1
clone size: .
D gene: .

CDR3 protein: ASQAASGGTTDTQY
V gene: TRBV7-2
J gene: TRBJ2-3
clone size: many
D gene: TRBD2

CDR3 protein: ASSSLASPYNEQF
V gene: TRBV12-3/TRBV12-4
J gene: TRBJ2-1
clone size: many
D gene: .

CDR3 protein: ASSQEVAGGFNEQF
V gene: TRBV4-3
J gene: TRBJ2-1
clone size: many
D gene: TRBD2

CDR3 protein: ASSYSEANTGELF
V gene: TRBV6-5
J gene: TRBJ2-2
clone size: .
D gene: .

CDR3 protein: ASSSWTSGSQETQY
V gene: TRBV7-6
J gene: TRBJ2-5
clone size: many
D gene: TRBD2

CDR3 protein: ASSLAVENGAF
V gene: TRBV7-9
J gene: TRBJ1-1
clone size: .
D gene: .

CDR3 protein: ATSRLGTGEKAF
V gene: TRBV15
J gene: TRBJ1-1
clone size: few
D gene: TRBD1

CDR3 protein: ASIRRQGVNTEAF
V gene: TRBV12-3/TRBV12-4
J gene: TRBJ1-1
clone size: few
D gene: TRBD1

CDR3 protein: ASSLAPGTDTQY
V gene: TRBV7-2
J gene: TRBJ2-3
clone size: few
D gene: .

CDR3 protein: ASSQDLADWTSGGADTGELF
V gene: TRBV4-2
J gene: TRBJ2-2
clone size: few
D gene: TRBD2

CDR3 protein: ASSRAGSRTEAF
V gene: TRBV11-1
J gene: TRBJ1-1
clone size: many
D gene: .

CDR3 protein: ASRDGYYEQY
V gene: TRBV6-2/TRBV6-3
J gene: TRBJ2-7
clone size: .
D gene: .

CDR3 protein: ASSLQADYEQY
V gene: TRBV12-3/TRBV12-4
J gene: TRBJ2-7
clone size: many
D gene: .

CDR3 protein: ASSEWVVSNQPQH
V gene: TRBV6-1
J gene: TRBJ1-5
clone size: few
D gene: .

CDR3 protein: ASSLGVYYGYT
V gene: TRBV25-1
J gene: TRBJ1-2
clone size: .
D gene: .

CDR3 protein: ASRGTAGTGELF
V gene: TRBV11-2
J gene: TRBJ2-2
clone size: .
D gene: .

CDR3 protein: ASSLGTGGDRPQH
V gene: TRBV12-3/TRBV12-4
J gene: TRBJ1-5
clone size: .
D gene: TRBD1